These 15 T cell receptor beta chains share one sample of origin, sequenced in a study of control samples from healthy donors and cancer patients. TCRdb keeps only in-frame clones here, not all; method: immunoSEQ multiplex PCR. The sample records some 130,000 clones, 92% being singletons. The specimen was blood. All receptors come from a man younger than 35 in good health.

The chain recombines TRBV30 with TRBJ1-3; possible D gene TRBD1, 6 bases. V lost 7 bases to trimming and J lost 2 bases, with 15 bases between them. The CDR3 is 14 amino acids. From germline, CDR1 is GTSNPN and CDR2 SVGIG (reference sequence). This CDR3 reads CASAPGAAGNTIYF. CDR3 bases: TGTGCCTCTGCCCCGGGGGCAGCTGGAAACACCATATATTTT. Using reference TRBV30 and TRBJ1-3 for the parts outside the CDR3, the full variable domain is SQTIHQWPATLVQPVGSPLSLECTVEGTSNPNLYWYRQAAGRGLQLLFYSVGIGQISSEVPQNLSASRPQDRQFILSSKKLLLSDSGFYLCASAPGAAGNTIYFGEGSWLTVV.

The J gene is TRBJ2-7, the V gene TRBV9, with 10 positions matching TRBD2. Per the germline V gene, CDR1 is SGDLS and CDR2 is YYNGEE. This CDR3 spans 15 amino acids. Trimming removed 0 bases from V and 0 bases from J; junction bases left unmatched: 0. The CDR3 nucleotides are TGTGCCAGCAGCGTAGGACTAGCGGGCTCCTACGAGCAGTACTTC. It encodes CASSVGLAGSYEQYF. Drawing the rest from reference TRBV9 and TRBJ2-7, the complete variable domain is DSGVTQTPKHLITATGQRVTLRCSPRSGDLSVYWYQQSLDQGLQFLIQYYNGEERAKGNILERFSAQQFPDLHSELNLSSLELGDSALYFCASSVGLAGSYEQYFGPGTRLTVT.

Here the CDR3 reads CASSPRAGPTDTQYF. For the CDR3, the DNA is TGTGCCAGCAGCCCGCGAGCGGGACCCACAGATACGCAGTATTTT. The chain has TRBV4-2 and TRBJ2-3; 7 nucleotides align to TRBD2. This CDR3 contains 15 residues. Germline V gene lookup returns CDR1 LGHNA and CDR2 YNFKEQ. V dropped 4 bases and J dropped 2; count of bases not matched to a gene: 6.

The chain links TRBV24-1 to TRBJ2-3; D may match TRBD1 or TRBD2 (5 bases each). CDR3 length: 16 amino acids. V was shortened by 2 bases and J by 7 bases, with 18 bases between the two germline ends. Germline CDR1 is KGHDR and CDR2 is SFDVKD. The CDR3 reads CATSDSQGVPRNTQYF. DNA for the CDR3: TGTGCCACCAGTGATTCGCAGGGAGTGCCTCGAAATACGCAGTATTTT.

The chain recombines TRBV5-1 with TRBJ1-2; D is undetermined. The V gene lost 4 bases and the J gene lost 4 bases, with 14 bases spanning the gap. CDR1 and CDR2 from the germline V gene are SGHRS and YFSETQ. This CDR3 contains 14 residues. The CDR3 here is CASSVYSVAYGYTF. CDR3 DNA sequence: TGCGCCAGCAGCGTCTACAGTGTCGCCTATGGCTACACCTTC.

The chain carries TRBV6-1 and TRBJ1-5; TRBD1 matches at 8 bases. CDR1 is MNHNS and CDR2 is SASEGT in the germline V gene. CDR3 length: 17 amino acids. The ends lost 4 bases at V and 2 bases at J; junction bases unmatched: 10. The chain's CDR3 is CASSGDRGLGRNQPQHF. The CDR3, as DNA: TGTGCCAGCAGTGGCGACAGGGGCCTCGGGCGCAATCAGCCCCAGCATTTT.

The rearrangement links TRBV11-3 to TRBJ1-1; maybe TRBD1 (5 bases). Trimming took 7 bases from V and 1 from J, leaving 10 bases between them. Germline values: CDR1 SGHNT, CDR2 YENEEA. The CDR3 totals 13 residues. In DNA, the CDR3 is TGTGCCAGCAAGGAGGGGCCGAACACTGAAGCTTTCTTT. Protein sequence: CASKEGPNTEAFF.

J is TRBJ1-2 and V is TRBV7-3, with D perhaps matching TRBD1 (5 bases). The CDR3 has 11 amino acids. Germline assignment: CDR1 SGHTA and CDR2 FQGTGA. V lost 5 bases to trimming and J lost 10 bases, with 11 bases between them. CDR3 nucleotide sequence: TGTGCCAGCAGCCCGGGACGGGTCTACACCTTC. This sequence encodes CASSPGRVYTF.

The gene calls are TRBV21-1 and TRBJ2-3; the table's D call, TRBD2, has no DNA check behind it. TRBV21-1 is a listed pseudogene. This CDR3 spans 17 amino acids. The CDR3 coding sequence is TGTGCCAGCAGCCGGACTAGCGGGGGGACCAACACAGATACGCAGTATTTT. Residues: CASSRTSGGTNTDTQYF.

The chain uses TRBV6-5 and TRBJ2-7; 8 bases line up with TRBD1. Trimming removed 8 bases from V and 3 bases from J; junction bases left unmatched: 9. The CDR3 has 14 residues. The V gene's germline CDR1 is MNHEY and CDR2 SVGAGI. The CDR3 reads CASERTGPNYEQYF. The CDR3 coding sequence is TGTGCCAGCGAAAGGACAGGGCCGAACTACGAGCAGTACTTC.

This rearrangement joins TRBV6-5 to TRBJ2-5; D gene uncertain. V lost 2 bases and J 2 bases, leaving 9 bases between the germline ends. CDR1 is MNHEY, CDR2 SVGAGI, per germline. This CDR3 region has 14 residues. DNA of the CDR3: TGTGCCAGCAGTTACGATGGGGTACAAGAGACCCAGTACTTC. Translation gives CASSYDGVQETQYF.

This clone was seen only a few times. The DNA for the CDR3 is TGTGCCAGCTCACCACCTGGGACAGGGGTGATGTACGAGCAGTACTTC. This translates into CASSPPGTGVMYEQYF. The genes are TRBV18 and TRBJ2-7, with 10 bases that match TRBD1. The V gene's germline CDR1 is KGHSH and CDR2 LQKENI. The CDR3 sequence is 16 residues long. The junction had 6 bases not matched to a gene; V was cut back by 0 bases and J by 4 bases. The full variable domain, its missing parts supplied by reference TRBV18 and TRBJ2-7, is NAGVMQNPRHLVRRRGQEARLRCSPMKGHSHVYWYRQLPEEGLKFMVYLQKENIIDESGMPKERFSAEFPKEGPSILRIQQVVRGDSAAYFCASSPPGTGVMYEQYFGPGTRLTVT.

CDR3 sequence (DNA): TGCGCCAGCAGCTTGGACTGGTCTGAGGAGCAGTACTTC. Translated, it gives CASSLDWSEEQYF. This chain joins TRBV5-1 and TRBJ2-7, with D unclear. Germline assignment: CDR1 SGHRS and CDR2 YFSETQ. The CDR3 sequence is 13 residues long. The ends were cut back, 0 bases at V and 7 bases at J, with 11 bases in the middle.

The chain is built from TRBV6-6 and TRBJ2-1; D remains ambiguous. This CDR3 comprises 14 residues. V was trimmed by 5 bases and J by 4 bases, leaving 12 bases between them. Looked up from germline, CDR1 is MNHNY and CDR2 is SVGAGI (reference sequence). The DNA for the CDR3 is TGTGCCAGCAGTAACGCTAGATCGTACAATGAGCAGTTCTTC. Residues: CASSNARSYNEQFF.

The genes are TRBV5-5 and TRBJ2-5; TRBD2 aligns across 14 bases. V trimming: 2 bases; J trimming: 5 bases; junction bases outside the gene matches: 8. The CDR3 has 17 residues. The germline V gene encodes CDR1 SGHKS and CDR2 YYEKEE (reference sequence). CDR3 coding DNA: TGTGCCAGCAGCTTTCGGACTAGCGGGGGGCATGTGGAGACCCAGTACTTC. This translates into CASSFRTSGGHVETQYF.